Below, 12 T cell receptor beta chains from the same sample are listed, as sequenced in a study of CD8+ T cells in alopecia areata. Alopecia areata patients provided lesional scalp punch biopsies and peripheral blood. TCR sequencing used cDNA made by reverse transcription of extracted RNA. Some clones are missing from TCRdb's copy, which holds only in-frame ones; the method was immunoSEQ multiplex PCR. The sample contains about 5,700 clones, roughly 64% of which appear only once. The sequencing here drew on skin, taken at week 0. The source of these receptors is a human donor with alopecia areata.

The genes are TRBV5-1 and TRBJ2-3, with D unclear. V shed 4 bases and J shed 2 bases, with 11 bases lying between them. The CDR3 runs to 14 residues. Germline assignment: CDR1 SGHRS and CDR2 YFSETQ. This CDR3 is CASSPTYFTDTQYF. The CDR3 DNA sequence: TGCGCCAGCAGCCCCACTTATTTCACAGATACGCAGTATTTT.

This chain connects TRBV6-1 to TRBJ1-5; perhaps TRBD1 as D (6 bases). The V gene's germline CDR1 is MNHNS and CDR2 SASEGT. The CDR3 is 15 residues long. V was pared by 5 bases and J by 0 bases, with 11 bases between. For the CDR3, the DNA is TGTGCCAGCAGTTGGACAGATAATAGCAATCAGCCCCAGCATTTT. It codes for CASSWTDNSNQPQHF.

The chain joins TRBV27 to TRBJ2-7; TRBD1 might be the D (5 bases). Germline CDR1 and CDR2: MNHEY and SMNVEV (reference sequence). V dropped 2 bases and J dropped 1 base, with 12 bases sitting between them. The CDR3 runs 15 residues. The CDR3 DNA follows: TGTGCCAGCAGTTTAAATCCAGGGATTTCCTACGAGCAGTACTTC. It codes for CASSLNPGISYEQYF.

This clone was seen a handful of times. This chain links TRBV7-6 with TRBJ2-1; possible D gene TRBD1, 6 bases. The CDR3 is 16 residues long. Germline CDR1 SGHVS, CDR2 FNYEAQ. Between the trimmed V and J ends, which lost 5 bases and 4 bases, there was a span of 18 bases. The CDR3 DNA reads as TGTGCCAGCAGCCCTGGGGGCGGATACGTATACAATGAGCAGTTCTTC. It encodes CASSPGGGYVYNEQFF.

This clone was recorded only once. The rearrangement joins TRBV27 to TRBJ2-7; D unresolved. Germline V gene sequence: CDR1 MNHEY, CDR2 SMNVEV (reference sequence). V lost 4 bases and J 1 base, leaving 11 bases between the germline ends. CDR3 length: 14 amino acids. CDR3 sequence (DNA): TGTGCCAGCAGTTCTCCCCAGGCATCCTACGAGCAGTACTTC. Protein: CASSSPQASYEQYF.

The V call is TRBV5-5, the J call TRBJ2-7; possibly TRBD2 for D (6 bases). Trimming pared 2 bases from V and 5 bases from J, leaving 17 bases between. Looked up from germline, CDR1 is SGHKS and CDR2 is YYEKEE (reference sequence). CDR3 size: 15 residues. The CDR3 region has the DNA TGTGCCAGCAGCTTATCCGGGGCGGGGTCGGACGAGCAGTACTTC. It translates to CASSLSGAGSDEQYF.

On this clone: Germline is not matched at one junction end, which may reflect a read error. The sample has other DNA sequences that encode this CDR3 too. The chain uses TRBV12-5 and TRBJ2-2; perhaps TRBD2 as D (5 bases). CDR1 and CDR2 (germline): LGHNT, FRNRAP. CDR3 size: 22 residues. CDR3: CASGLVLSTLSARDQNTGELFF. The CDR3 nucleotides read TGTGCTAGTGGGTTGGTACTTTCCACTTTGTCGGCGAGGGATCAAAACACCGGGGAGCTGTTTTTT.

To note about this clone: Mismatch with germline at one junction end may stem from a read error. The rearrangement links TRBV4-1 to TRBJ2-1, with TRBD1 identical over 9 bases. Germline V CDR1 and CDR2: MGHRA, YSYEKL. The CDR3 contains 16 residues. The CDR3 is CASSPLQGASYNEQFF. As DNA, the CDR3 is TGTGCCAGCAGCCCCCTACAGGGGGCCTCCTACAATGAGCAGTTCTTC.

This clone has just a few counts. This chain connects TRBV6-1 to TRBJ1-1; 8 bases map to TRBD1. There are 15 residues in the CDR3. The V segment lost 8 bases and the J segment 0 bases; nucleotides outside the gene matches: 8. Germline CDR1 MNHNS, CDR2 SASEGT. For the CDR3, the DNA is TGTGCCAGCCCTGACAGGGGCGATATGAACACTGAAGCTTTCTTT. Its translation: CASPDRGDMNTEAFF.

This clone was counted a few times. This chain joins TRBV6-4 and TRBJ2-7, with D possibly being TRBD2 (5 bases). This CDR3 has 15 amino acids. V lost 0 bases, J lost 3 bases, and 12 bases lay in between. Germline values: CDR1 MRHNA, CDR2 SNTAGT. The CDR3 region is CASSDSTDSYYEQYF. The CDR3 DNA sequence: TGTGCCAGCAGTGACTCGACGGACTCATACTACGAGCAGTACTTC.

The DNA of the CDR3 is TGTGCCAGCAGCGGTGACAGGGGGCTTGAGTATGGCTACACCTTC. It translates to CASSGDRGLEYGYTF. V and J are TRBV9 and TRBJ1-2; 10 nucleotides line up with TRBD1. This CDR3 is built from 15 residues. CDR1 and CDR2 (germline): SGDLS, YYNGEE. Unmatched junction bases numbered 7, after V lost 3 bases and J lost 5 bases.

The chain employs TRBV4-1 and TRBJ2-3; TRBD1 agrees at 9 bases. The CDR3 runs 17 residues. CDR1 is MGHRA, CDR2 YSYEKL, per germline. The V segment lost 4 bases and the J segment 4 bases; nucleotides outside the gene matches: 12. The CDR3 here is CASSLHPGTGFPDTQYF. DNA for the CDR3: TGCGCCAGCAGCCTCCATCCAGGGACAGGGTTTCCAGATACGCAGTATTTT.